This TCR beta chain was recovered during a study of T-cell memory formation after mild COVID-19. Study-level points and caveats: There was a balanced CD4/CD8 profile in clones contracting day 15 to 85, and later expanders leaned CD4+.

This clonotype occurred many times. The antigen is not known. The ends lost 1 base at V and 2 bases at J; junction bases unmatched: 7. This CDR3 has 17 amino acids. Germline CDR1 is LGHNA and CDR2 is YNFKEQ. Via MiXCR, TCRdb re-called the 5' RACE reads, giving one row per CDR3 protein. This sample has roughly 160,000 distinct CDR3 sequences, with about 9.9% found just once. The chain recombines TRBV4-2 with TRBJ2-7, with 11 bases matching TRBD2. Sequencing was performed on PBMCs or a T cell subset sorted from them (not recorded which). This receptor was obtained from a man younger than 35 who had mild COVID-19 (a few samples of this study predate the infection). Cell type and time point are not known. The CDR3 here is CASSQAAHSGGAYEQYF. The DNA for the CDR3 is TGTGCCAGCAGCCAAGCCGCCCATAGCGGGGGGGCCTACGAGCAGTACTTC.